This T cell receptor beta chain is from a study of blood T cells in healthy people across ages. CDR1 is SGHDN, CDR2 FVKESK, per germline. The CDR3 runs 16 residues. Trimming pared 4 bases from V and 4 bases from J, leaving 19 bases between. To note about this clonotype: Its antigen is not identified.

Per individual sample, total RNA of at least 6 micrograms was extracted. Study-wide results and limits: Investigators viewed diversity estimates from one million T cells as underestimates, the study reported. Greater diversity and more naive CD4+ cells were seen in long-lived donors than in aged donors.

Primers used in a second PCR of about 6 to 11 cycles were a sample-barcoded 5' primer and a J-beta primer mix. TCRdb reprocessed the 5' RACE reads with MiXCR, giving one entry per CDR3 protein. The sample carries about 1,500,000 distinct CDR3 sequences, approximately 40% recorded once. The receptor's source is a woman aged 18-29 years in good health. Sequenced sample: blood. This sequence joins TRBV14 and TRBJ1-2; D perhaps matches TRBD1 (5 bases). The CDR3 sequence is CASSPLFRGGPYGYTF. CDR3 DNA: TGTGCCAGCAGCCCCCTTTTCCGGGGCGGCCCCTATGGCTACACCTTC.